The clone carrying this T cell receptor (beta chain) was detected only a few times. These data are taken from a study of blood T cell repertoires in COVID-19. Study as a whole: T cells, B-cell-depleted T cells, or PBMCs provided the cDNA or gDNA that served as material.

Under the authors' procedure: From reference gene primer amplification, estimates of nucleated cell counts were derived. Some clones are missing from TCRdb's copy, which holds only in-frame ones; the method was immunoSEQ multiplex PCR. D and trimming were read from the DNA, whereas the V and J calls and clone size are those reported in that table. This table holds approximately 70,000 clones, 75% to 95% found once. Germline CDR1 is SNHLY and CDR2 is FYNNEI. V was pared by 2 bases and J by 7 bases, with 14 bases between. The CDR3 is 14 amino acids. The V call is TRBV2, the J call TRBJ1-1; TRBD1 might be the D (5 bases). This receptor was identified in a woman aged 60-70 years with active COVID-19. Sequencing input: peripheral blood. In DNA form, the CDR3 reads TGTGCCAGCAGTGAACAGGGAGGAGTCCATGAAGCTTTCTTT. Translated: CASSEQGGVHEAFF.